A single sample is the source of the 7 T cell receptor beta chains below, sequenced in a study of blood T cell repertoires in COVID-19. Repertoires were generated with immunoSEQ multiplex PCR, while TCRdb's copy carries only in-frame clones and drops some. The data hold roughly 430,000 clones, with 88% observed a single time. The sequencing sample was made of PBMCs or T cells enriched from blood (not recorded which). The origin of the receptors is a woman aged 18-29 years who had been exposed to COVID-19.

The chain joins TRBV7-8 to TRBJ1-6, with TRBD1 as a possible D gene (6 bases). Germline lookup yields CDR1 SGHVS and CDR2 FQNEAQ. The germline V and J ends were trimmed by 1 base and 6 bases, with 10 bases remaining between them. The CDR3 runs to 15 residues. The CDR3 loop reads CASSLDRALNSPLHF. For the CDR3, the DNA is TGTGCCAGCAGCTTAGACAGGGCCCTTAATTCACCCCTCCACTTT.

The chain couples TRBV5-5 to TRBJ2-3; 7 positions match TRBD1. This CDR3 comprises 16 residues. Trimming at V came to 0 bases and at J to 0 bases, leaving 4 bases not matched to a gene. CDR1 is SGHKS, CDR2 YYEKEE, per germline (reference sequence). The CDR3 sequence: CASSLGTGASTDTQYF. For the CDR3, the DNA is TGTGCCAGCAGCTTGGGGACAGGAGCTAGCACAGATACGCAGTATTTT.

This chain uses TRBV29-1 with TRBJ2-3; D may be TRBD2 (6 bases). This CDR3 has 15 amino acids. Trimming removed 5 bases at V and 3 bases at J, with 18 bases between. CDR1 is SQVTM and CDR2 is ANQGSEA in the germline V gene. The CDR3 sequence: CSVCRTGVGTDTQYF. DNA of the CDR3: TGCAGCGTTTGTCGGACGGGAGTAGGGACAGATACGCAGTATTTT.

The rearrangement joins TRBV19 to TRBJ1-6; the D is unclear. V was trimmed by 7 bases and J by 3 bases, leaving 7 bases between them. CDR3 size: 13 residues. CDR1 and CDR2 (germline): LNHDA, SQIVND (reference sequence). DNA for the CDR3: TGTGCCAGTACCGCCGGCTATAATTCACCCCTCCACTTT. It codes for CASTAGYNSPLHF.

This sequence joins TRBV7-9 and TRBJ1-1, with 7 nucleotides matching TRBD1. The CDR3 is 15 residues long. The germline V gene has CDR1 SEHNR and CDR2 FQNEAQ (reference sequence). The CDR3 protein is CDTREGAPGNTEAFF. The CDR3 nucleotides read TGTGACACGCGGGAGGGGGCGCCGGGGAACACTGAAGCTTTCTTT.

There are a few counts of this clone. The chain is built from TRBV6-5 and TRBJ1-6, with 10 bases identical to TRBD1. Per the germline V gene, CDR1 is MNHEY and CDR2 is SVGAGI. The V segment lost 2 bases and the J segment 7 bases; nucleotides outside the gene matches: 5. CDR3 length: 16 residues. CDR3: CASSYRDRGKNSPLHF. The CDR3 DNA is TGTGCCAGCAGTTACCGGGACAGGGGAAAGAATTCACCCCTCCACTTT.

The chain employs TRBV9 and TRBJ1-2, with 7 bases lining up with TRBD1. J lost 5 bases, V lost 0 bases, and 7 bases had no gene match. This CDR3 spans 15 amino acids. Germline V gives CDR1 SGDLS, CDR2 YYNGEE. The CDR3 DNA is TGTGCCAGCAGCGTAGAAGGGACAGCTTCTTATGGCTACACCTTC. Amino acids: CASSVEGTASYGYTF.